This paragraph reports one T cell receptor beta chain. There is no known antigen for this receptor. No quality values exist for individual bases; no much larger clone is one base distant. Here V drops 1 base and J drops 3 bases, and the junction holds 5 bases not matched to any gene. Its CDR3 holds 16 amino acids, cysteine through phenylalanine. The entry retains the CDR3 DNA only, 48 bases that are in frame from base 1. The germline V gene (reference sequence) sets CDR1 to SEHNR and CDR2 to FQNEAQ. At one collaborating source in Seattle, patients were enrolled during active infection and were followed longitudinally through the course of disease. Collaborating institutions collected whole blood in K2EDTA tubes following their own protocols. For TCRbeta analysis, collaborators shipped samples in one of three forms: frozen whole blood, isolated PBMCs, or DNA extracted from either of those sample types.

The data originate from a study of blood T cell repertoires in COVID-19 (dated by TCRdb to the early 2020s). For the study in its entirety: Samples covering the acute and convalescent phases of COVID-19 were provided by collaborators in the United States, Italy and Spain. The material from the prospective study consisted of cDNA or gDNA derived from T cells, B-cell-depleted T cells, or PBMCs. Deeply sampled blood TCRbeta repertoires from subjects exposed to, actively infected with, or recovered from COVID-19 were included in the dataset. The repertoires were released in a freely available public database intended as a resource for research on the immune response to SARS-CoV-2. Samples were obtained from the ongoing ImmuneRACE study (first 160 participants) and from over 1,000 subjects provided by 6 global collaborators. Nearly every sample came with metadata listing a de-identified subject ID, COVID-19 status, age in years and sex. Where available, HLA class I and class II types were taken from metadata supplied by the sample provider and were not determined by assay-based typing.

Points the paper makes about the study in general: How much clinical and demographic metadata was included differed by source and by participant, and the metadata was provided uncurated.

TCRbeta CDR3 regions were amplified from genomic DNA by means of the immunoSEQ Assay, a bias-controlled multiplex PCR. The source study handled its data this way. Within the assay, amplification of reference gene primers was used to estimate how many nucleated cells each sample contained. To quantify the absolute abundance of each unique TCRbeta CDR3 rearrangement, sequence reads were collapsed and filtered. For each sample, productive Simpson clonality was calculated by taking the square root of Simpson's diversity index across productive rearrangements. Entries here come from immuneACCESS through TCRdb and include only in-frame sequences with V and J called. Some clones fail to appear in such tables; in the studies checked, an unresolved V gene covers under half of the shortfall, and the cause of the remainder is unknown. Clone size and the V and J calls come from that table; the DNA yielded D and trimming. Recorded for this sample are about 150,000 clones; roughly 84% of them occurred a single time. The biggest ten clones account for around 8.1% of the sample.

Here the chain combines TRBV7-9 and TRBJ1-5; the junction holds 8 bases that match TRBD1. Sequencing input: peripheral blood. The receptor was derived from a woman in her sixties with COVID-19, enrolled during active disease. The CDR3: CASSLESGQANQPQHF. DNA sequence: TGTGCCAGCAGCTTAGAGTCGGGACAGGCCAATCAGCCCCAGCATTTT.